These 22 T cell receptor beta chains were all obtained from the same sample, sequenced in a study of blood T cell repertoires in COVID-19. Profiling relied on immunoSEQ multiplex PCR, and the TCRdb table lists in-frame clones only, not all of them. In the table there are around 130,000 clones, 82% of which are singletons. The sequencing sample was made of peripheral blood. These receptor sequences come from a woman aged 80 or older with acute or convalescent COVID-19.

About this clone: The junction differs from germline at one of its ends, possibly a read error. The chain uses TRBV5-1 and TRBJ1-4; D is unclear. This CDR3 has 13 amino acids. Germline V lookup: CDR1 SGHRS, CDR2 YFSETQ. The chain's CDR3 is CASSLTVNEKLFF. CDR3 DNA sequence: TGCGCCAGCAGTTTGACTGTGAATGAAAAGCTGTTTTTT.

The gene calls are TRBV5-4 and TRBJ2-3; 9 nucleotides match TRBD1. There are 16 residues in the CDR3. J gave up 0 bases and V 7 bases, and 9 bases lay outside the gene matches. Per germline, CDR1 SGHNT and CDR2 YYREEE (reference sequence). The CDR3 reads CASGGEGTGSTDTQYF. CDR3 in DNA: TGTGCCAGCGGGGGGGAGGGGACAGGGAGCACAGATACGCAGTATTTT.

V gene TRBV28 combines with J gene TRBJ1-6; the match to TRBD1 covers 9 bases. Germline CDR1 MDHEN, CDR2 SYDVKM. The J segment lost 7 bases and the V segment lost 3 bases, leaving 7 bases of the junction unmatched. CDR3 size: 16 residues. CDR3 region: CASSFPRDRANSPLHF. Here the CDR3 DNA reads TGTGCCAGCAGTTTCCCCCGGGACAGGGCGAATTCACCCCTCCACTTT.

This sequence joins TRBV5-1 and TRBJ1-6, with D maybe TRBD1 (5 bases). There are 14 residues in the CDR3. Per germline, CDR1 SGHRS and CDR2 YFSETQ. V lost 0 bases, J lost 5 bases, and 6 bases lay in between. CDR3 DNA: TGCGCCAGCAGCTTGGAGACAGATAATTCACCCCTCCACTTT. It is translated as CASSLETDNSPLHF.

In nucleotides, the CDR3 is TGTGCCAGCAGCCCACGACAGGGGAGGGGGTTTGCTGAAGCTTTCTTT. Translating gives CASSPRQGRGFAEAFF. The rearrangement uses TRBV7-8 and TRBJ1-1, with 8 bases fitting TRBD1. The germline gives CDR1 SGHVS, CDR2 FQNEAQ. The CDR3 length is 16 residues. Trimming at V came to 5 bases and at J to 6 bases, leaving 14 bases not matched to a gene.

The chain has TRBV7-2 and TRBJ2-2; 8 bases agree with TRBD1. The CDR3 consists of 15 residues. The germline CDR1 and CDR2 sequences are SGHTA and FQGNSA. The V gene end was trimmed by 5 bases and the J gene end by 4 bases; junction bases not matched to a gene: 6. The CDR3 here is CASSVGQGGTGELFF. In DNA, the CDR3 is TGTGCCAGCAGCGTCGGACAGGGAGGCACCGGGGAGCTGTTTTTT.

Comment on this clone: In the same sample, other DNA sequences code for this CDR3. V usage is TRBV7-9 and J usage is TRBJ1-3; no firm D call. The CDR3 consists of 15 residues. Between the trimmed V and J ends, which lost 0 bases and 0 bases, there was a span of 6 bases. CDR1 and CDR2 (germline): SEHNR, FQNEAQ (reference sequence). The CDR3 region has the DNA TGTGCCAGCAGCTTAGCTGGGAGCTCTGGAAACACCATATATTTT. As protein: CASSLAGSSGNTIYF.

The gene calls are TRBV20-1 and TRBJ1-2; D ambiguous. Looked up from germline, CDR1 is DFQATT and CDR2 is SNEGSKA (reference sequence). There are 11 residues in the CDR3. With 3 bases removed from V and 8 bases from J, the gap between germline ends came to 10 bases. In DNA form, the CDR3 reads TGCAGTGCTAGGACTTTGGCCGGCTACACCTTC. This encodes CSARTLAGYTF.

The chain joins TRBV23-1 to TRBJ2-3; TRBD2 aligns across 9 bases. TRBV23-1 is known as an ORF, though its function is uncertain. The CDR3 totals 16 residues. V dropped 2 bases and J dropped 1; count of bases not matched to a gene: 4. Written as DNA, the CDR3 is TGCGCCAGCAGTCAAGAGCAGCGGGGGGGCACAGATACGCAGTATTTT. Translating it yields CASSQEQRGGTDTQYF.

This clone was found once. This chain links TRBV27 with TRBJ1-5, with 7 bases matching TRBD1. Germline values: CDR1 MNHEY, CDR2 SMNVEV (reference sequence). The CDR3 is made up of 16 amino acids. Trimming cost V 6 bases and J 2 bases; bases outside gene matches: 10. The CDR3 here is CASRTYYRGRNQPQHF. CDR3 DNA: TGTGCCAGCAGGACCTACTACAGGGGTCGCAATCAGCCCCAGCATTTT.

V gene TRBV5-4 combines with J gene TRBJ2-1, with a weak D call TRBD2 (6 bases). In germline, CDR1 is SGHNT, CDR2 YYREEE (reference sequence). The V end lost 0 bases, the J end lost 1 base, and 8 bases lay between the germline ends. This CDR3 region has 15 residues. CDR3 nucleotides: TGTGCCAGCAGCTTGGGGGGGGTTTCCTACAATGAGCAGTTCTTC. Translated: CASSLGGVSYNEQFF.

V usage is TRBV4-2 and J usage is TRBJ1-4; 11 bases match TRBD1. CDR1 LGHNA and CDR2 YNFKEQ come from the germline V gene. The CDR3 has 17 amino acids. J was trimmed by 0 bases and V by 4 bases; bases with no gene match: 4. The CDR3 is CASSPRGQGATNEKLFF. The CDR3 region has the DNA TGTGCCAGCAGCCCAAGGGGACAGGGGGCAACTAATGAAAAACTGTTTTTT.

V usage is TRBV2 and J usage is TRBJ1-1; D might be TRBD1 (6 bases). This CDR3 contains 13 residues. V was cut by 4 bases and J by 1 base, with 7 bases left in between. In germline, CDR1 is SNHLY, CDR2 FYNNEI. The CDR3 is CASSVGQNTEAFF. The CDR3 nucleotides are TGTGCCAGCAGTGTGGGACAGAACACTGAAGCTTTCTTT.

The chain has TRBV3-1 (or the pseudogene TRBV3-2) and TRBJ1-1, with 9 bases aligning to TRBD1. The CDR3 extends over 15 amino acids. The germline V gene encodes CDR1 LGHDT and CDR2 YNNKEL (reference sequence). Trimming removed 4 bases from V and 4 bases from J; junction bases left unmatched: 7. The CDR3 is CASSRQQGATTEAFF. CDR3 sequence (DNA): TGTGCCAGCAGCCGCCAACAGGGGGCTACCACTGAAGCTTTCTTT.

The chain couples TRBV10-3 to TRBJ2-5; the D is unclear. The CDR3 loop spans 14 amino acids. Germline lookup yields CDR1 ENHRY and CDR2 SYGVKD. V shed 5 bases and J shed 1 base, with 11 bases lying between them. The CDR3 region is CAISNDLTQETQYF. CDR3 nucleotide sequence: TGTGCCATCAGTAACGACTTGACCCAAGAGACCCAGTACTTC.

This clone was found once. The gene calls are TRBV2 and TRBJ1-1; D is possibly TRBD1 (6 bases). Germline V lookup: CDR1 SNHLY, CDR2 FYNNEI. CDR3 length: 16 amino acids. Trimming removed 2 bases at V and 5 bases at J, with 18 bases between. The CDR3, as DNA: TGTGCCAGCAGTGAATTAAACAGGGTCCGTGGGACTGAAGCTTTCTTT. This encodes CASSELNRVRGTEAFF.

The chain has TRBV5-1 and TRBJ2-6, with D maybe TRBD1 (6 bases). CDR1 is SGHRS, CDR2 YFSETQ, per germline. V gave up 2 bases and J gave up 2 bases, with 14 bases separating them. The CDR3 totals 17 residues. In nucleotides, the CDR3 is TGCGCCAGCAGCTTAGGACAGTTTGGGACTGGGGCCAACGTCCTGACTTTC. Translated: CASSLGQFGTGANVLTF. The whole variable domain, filled in from reference TRBV5-1 and TRBJ2-6, reads KAGVTQTPRYLIKTRGQQVTLSCSPISGHRSVSWYQQTPGQGLQFLFEYFSETQRNKGNFPGRFSGRQFSNSRSEMNVSTLELGDSALYLCASSLGQFGTGANVLTFGAGSRLTVL.

This clone was seen only once. V usage is TRBV6-1 and J usage is TRBJ2-1, with a tentative D call TRBD1 (5 bases). CDR3 length: 14 residues. Germline CDR1 and CDR2: MNHNS and SASEGT. Trimming cost V 3 bases and J 5 bases, with 11 bases left between them. CDR3 in amino acids: CASSDVWGHNEQFF. CDR3 nucleotide sequence: TGTGCCAGCAGTGATGTGTGGGGCCACAATGAGCAGTTCTTC.

The chain combines TRBV11-2 with TRBJ2-2; D is uncertain. Germline CDR1 reads SGHAT; CDR2 reads FQNNGV. The V end lost 1 base, the J end lost 6 bases, and 9 bases lay between the germline ends. CDR3 size: 14 residues. The CDR3: CASSLGLFPGELFF. CDR3 in DNA: TGTGCCAGCAGCTTAGGTCTGTTCCCCGGGGAGCTGTTTTTT.

This clone was seen a handful of times. The gene calls are TRBV15 and TRBJ2-5; TRBD1 might be the D (5 bases). In germline, CDR1 is LNHNV, CDR2 YYDKDF (reference sequence). V lost 1 base to trimming and J lost 2 bases, with 8 bases between them. This CDR3 has 14 amino acids. The CDR3 is CATSRVAGQETQYF. The CDR3 nucleotides read TGTGCCACCAGCAGAGTGGCAGGGCAAGAGACCCAGTACTTC. Complete variable domain (other parts from reference TRBV15 and TRBJ2-5): DAMVIQNPRYQVTQFGKPVTLSCSQTLNHNVMYWYQQKSSQAPKLLFHYYDKDFNNEADTPDNFQSRRPNTSFCFLDIRSPGLGDTAMYLCATSRVAGQETQYFGPGTRLLVL.

This clone was detected a few times. The chain uses TRBV18 and TRBJ2-1; tentatively, D is TRBD2 (6 bases). The CDR3 is 14 residues long. Trimming pared 0 bases from V and 9 bases from J, leaving 12 bases between. Germline V gives CDR1 KGHSH, CDR2 LQKENI. CDR3 sequence: CASSPPSREAEQFF. CDR3 in DNA: TGTGCCAGCTCACCACCGAGCAGGGAGGCTGAGCAGTTCTTC.

The table lists this clone with a few counts. This chain joins TRBV27 and TRBJ2-7; TRBD1 matches at 7 bases. This CDR3 spans 15 amino acids. Germline CDR1 MNHEY, CDR2 SMNVEV (reference sequence). V was clipped by 7 bases and J by 3 bases; unmatched bases: 12. The CDR3 DNA reads as TGTGCCAGCAACCCACTGACAGGGAGTCTCTACGAGCAGTACTTC. Translating gives CASNPLTGSLYEQYF.